Listed below are T cell receptor beta chains from one sample, sequenced in a study of T cells in Graves' hyperthyroidism and ophthalmopathy. TCRdb independently ran MiXCR on the multiplex PCR reads; one entry per CDR3 protein. The repertoire holds some 510,000 distinct CDR3 sequences, with around 42% as singletons. The source material was peripheral blood or thyroid tissue (not recorded which). The source of these receptors is a woman under 30 with Graves' hyperthyroidism. Each CDR3 is given with its conserved first and last residue. The order of the fields is V gene, clone size, D gene, J gene, CDR3 DNA, CDR3 protein. A D gene is named only where the DNA matches it firmly. A clone size is listed for some rows: how often the clone was seen (once, few, many), or a class if it is expanded.

TRBV10-3,NA,NA,TRBJ2-2,TGTGCCAGCAGTTACGCGTCGGGTCTGAACACCGGGGAGCTGTTTTTT,CASSYASGLNTGELFF
TRBV11-3,many,NA,TRBJ1-6,TGTGCCAGCACCACTCGACGAAATTCACCCCTCCACTTT,CASTTRRNSPLHF
TRBV9,few,TRBD1,TRBJ1-2,TGTGCCAGCAGCGCACAGGGGAATAGTGGCTACACCTTC,CASSAQGNSGYTF
TRBV19,NA,NA,TRBJ2-7,TGTGCCAGTACGGCGGGGCATGAGCAGTACTTC,CASTAGHEQYF
TRBV19,NA,TRBD2,TRBJ2-2,TGTGCCAGTAGTATGGTGACTAGCGGGAGGGCTCGGACCGGGGAGCTGTTTTTT,CASSMVTSGRARTGELFF
TRBV7-7,NA,NA,TRBJ2-1,TGTGCTAGCAGCTCCGGACAGATGAATGAGCAGTTCTTC,CASSSGQMNEQFF
TRBV2,NA,NA,TRBJ2-6,TGTGCCAGCAGTGTGGTAGGGGGCAACGTCCTGACTTTC,CASSVVGGNVLTF
TRBV7-9,many,NA,TRBJ2-7,TGTGCCAGCAGCCAAACGACAGAGGGGGAGCAGTACTTC,CASSQTTEGEQYF
TRBV2,NA,NA,TRBJ1-5,TGTGCCAGCAGTGTGGACAGCCAGCCCCAGCATTTT,CASSVDSQPQHF
TRBV2,NA,NA,TRBJ1-1,TGTGCCAGCAGTCGCGGGGACACCATGAACACTAAAGCTTTCTTT,CASSRGDTMNTKAFF
TRBV5-1,few,NA,TRBJ1-1,TGCGCCAGCAGCCCCAGGACAGAATGGAACACTGAAGCTTTCTTT,CASSPRTEWNTEAFF
TRBV7-2,few,NA,TRBJ2-7,TGTGCCAGCAGCTTCGAGGGGAGCTCCTACGAGCAGTACTTC,CASSFEGSSYEQYF
TRBV7-8,few,NA,TRBJ2-7,TGTGCCAGCAGCTTAGTGAGGCGGACGATACGGTACGAGAACGAGCAGTACTTC,CASSLVRRTIRYENEQYF
TRBV9,NA,TRBD1,TRBJ2-5,TGTGCCAGCAACGTAGTCGGGACAGGACAAGAGACCCAGTACTTC,CASNVVGTGQETQYF
TRBV7-2,few,NA,TRBJ2-7,TGTGCCAGCAGCCAGAAACCAACCTACGAGCAGTACTTC,CASSQKPTYEQYF
TRBV7-9,many,NA,TRBJ2-7,TGTGCCAGCAGCTTAGGGGCACGAAAATACGAGCAGTACTTC,CASSLGARKYEQYF
TRBV7-2,few,NA,TRBJ2-7,TGTGCCAGCAGCCAATACTACCACTACGAGCAGTACTTC,CASSQYYHYEQYF
TRBV7-9,NA,TRBD1,TRBJ1-4,TGTGCCAGCAGCCCCGGAGGGACAGATGAAAAACTGTTTTTT,CASSPGGTDEKLFF
TRBV25-1,NA,NA,TRBJ1-1,TGTGCCAGCAGAGATCTTGTGACTGAAGCTTTCTTT,CASRDLVTEAFF
TRBV7-3,many,NA,TRBJ1-5,TGTGCCAGCAGCTTAAGTAGGGAAGGAGAGCATTTT,CASSLSREGEHF
TRBV5-1,NA,NA,TRBJ2-2,TGCGCCAGCAGCTTGGGACTAAAAATCGGGGAGCTGTTTTTT,CASSLGLKIGELFF
TRBV7-2,NA,NA,TRBJ2-5,TGTGCCAGCAGCCATGGACATTCGTACCAAGAGACCCAGTACTTC,CASSHGHSYQETQYF
TRBV24-1,few,NA,TRBJ1-6,TGTGCCACCAGTGATCATATCTCCTATAATTCACCCCTCCACTTT,CATSDHISYNSPLHF
TRBV29-1,NA,NA,TRBJ1-5,TGCAGCTCCAGACCGGGGAGGGATCAGCCCCAGCATTTT,CSSRPGRDQPQHF
TRBV25-1,once,NA,TRBJ1-1,TGTGCCAGCAGTGAAAGGCAGGGAATCACTGAAGCTTTCTTT,CASSERQGITEAFF
TRBV25-1,NA,TRBD2,TRBJ2-7,TGTGCCAGCAGTGACATTAGCGGGAGCTCCTACGAGCAGTACTTC,CASSDISGSSYEQYF
TRBV9,many,NA,TRBJ1-2,TGTGCCAGCAGCGTAACAGGGAAAGGCTATGGCTACACCTTC,CASSVTGKGYGYTF
TRBV25-1,NA,TRBD2,TRBJ2-3,TGTGCCAGCAGCCTTAGACTAGCGGGAGGATCAGATACGCAGTATTTT,CASSLRLAGGSDTQYF
TRBV7-8,few,NA,TRBJ2-7,TGTGCCAGCAGCTTGCCAGGGAGAGGCGAGCAGTACTTC,CASSLPGRGEQYF
TRBV29-1,NA,TRBD1,TRBJ1-1,TGCAGCGTTGAAGGGACAGGGCCTGAAGCTTTCTTT,CSVEGTGPEAFF
TRBV25-1,NA,NA,TRBJ2-7,TGTGCCAGCAGTGAACCGGGACGGGCCTACGAGCAGTACTTC,CASSEPGRAYEQYF
TRBV2,NA,NA,TRBJ2-1,TGTGCCAGCAACGGGGGTGAGCAGTTCTTC,CASNGGEQFF
TRBV10-3,many,NA,TRBJ1-2,TGTGCCATCAGGGGCGACACTTCTAACTATGGCTACACCTTC,CAIRGDTSNYGYTF
TRBV6-5,few,NA,TRBJ2-7,TGTGCCAGGGACGGAGGCGCTGACGAGCAGTACTTC,CARDGGADEQYF
TRBV7-9,NA,TRBD1,TRBJ2-2,TGTGCCAGCAGTGAGACAGGGGACACCGGGGAGCTGTTTTTT,CASSETGDTGELFF
TRBV7-2,NA,NA,TRBJ2-5,TGTGCCAGCAGCCAAGACCCGGGACTCCAAGAGACCCAGTACTTC,CASSQDPGLQETQYF
TRBV2,many,NA,TRBJ2-5,TGTGCCAGCAGTGGCTACAGGGACCAAGAGACCCAGTACTTC,CASSGYRDQETQYF
TRBV24-1,many,NA,TRBJ2-5,TGTGCCACCAGTGATCAGGAGCATGGCTGGGAGACCCAGTACTTC,CATSDQEHGWETQYF
TRBV9,few,NA,TRBJ1-3,TGTGCCAGCAGCGTAGATCAGGGTGAAAACACCATATATTTT,CASSVDQGENTIYF
TRBV20-1,NA,TRBD1,TRBJ2-7,TGCAGTCCCTACCCCGGGACAGGGGCCTTCGAGCAGTACTTC,CSPYPGTGAFEQYF
TRBV20-1,many,NA,TRBJ1-5,TGCAGTGCTAGAGATCTCGCAGGCAATCAGCCCCAGCATTTT,CSARDLAGNQPQHF
TRBV7-8,many,NA,TRBJ2-7,TGTGCCAGCAGGATAGAATGGGTTGACGAGCAGTACTTC,CASRIEWVDEQYF
TRBV29-1,many,NA,TRBJ1-1,TGCAGCGTTTCTGACGCAGAAGCTTTCTTT,CSVSDAEAFF
TRBV14,NA,NA,TRBJ1-3,TGTGCCAGCACCTTGTATGGAAACACCATATATTTT,CASTLYGNTIYF
TRBV7-3,few,TRBD1,TRBJ1-6,TGTGCCAGCAGCTTAGGACAGGGACATTCACCCCTCCACTTT,CASSLGQGHSPLHF
TRBV20-1,NA,NA,TRBJ1-6,TGCAGTGCTAGAGCTCCCCCAGCACCCCTCCACTTT,CSARAPPAPLHF
TRBV7-2,NA,NA,TRBJ2-5,TGTGCCAGCAGCTTACGCAGTGAAGAGACCCAGTACTTC,CASSLRSEETQYF
TRBV7-9,NA,TRBD1,TRBJ1-1,TGTGCCAACAGCTTACAGGGGCGGGTGAACACTGAAGCTTTCTTT,CANSLQGRVNTEAFF
TRBV29-1,NA,NA,TRBJ1-2,TGCAGCTTAGTCGAGACAGAAGGCTACACCTTC,CSLVETEGYTF
TRBV2,NA,NA,TRBJ2-5,TGTGCCAGCAATGGCAAGGAGACCCAGTACTTC,CASNGKETQYF
TRBV25-1,NA,TRBD1,TRBJ1-2,TGTGCCAGCAGCCCTATATACAGGGGGCGAGACTATGGCTACACCTTC,CASSPIYRGRDYGYTF
TRBV11-2,NA,TRBD1,TRBJ2-7,TGTGCCAGCAGCAACCGGGACAGATCCTACGAGCAGTGCTTC,CASSNRDRSYEQCF
TRBV2,NA,NA,TRBJ1-5,TGTGCCAGCAGATCTAACAGAATGAGCAATCAGCCCCAGCATTTT,CASRSNRMSNQPQHF
TRBV7-9,NA,NA,TRBJ1-4,TGTGCCAGCAGCTCCCAGCGGATTGCAACTAATGAAAAACTGTTTTTT,CASSSQRIATNEKLFF
TRBV25-1,NA,NA,TRBJ1-4,TGTGCCTGGATCGGGGGTACGGGTGAAAAACTGTTTTTT,CAWIGGTGEKLFF
TRBV5-1,NA,NA,TRBJ2-7,TGCGCCAGCAGCTTGGACCTGTGGGACGAGCAGTACTTC,CASSLDLWDEQYF
TRBV5-1,NA,TRBD2,TRBJ2-7,TGCGCCAGCAGCACTAGCGGGAGTCACGAGCAGTACTTC,CASSTSGSHEQYF
TRBV24-1,NA,TRBD1,TRBJ1-4,TGTGCCACCAGTGATGGGGGGACAGGCTATGCAACTAATGAAAAACTGTTTTTT,CATSDGGTGYATNEKLFF
TRBV2,many,NA,TRBJ1-5,TGTGCCAGCAGCCTGGCAGGGACCCAGCATTTT,CASSLAGTQHF